This T cell receptor (beta chain) was recorded in a study of brain T cells in children with intractable seizures (dated by TCRdb to the early 2020s). Background on the whole study: A NanoString immunology panel was first used to screen resected brain tissue from roughly 52 pediatric epilepsy surgery cases for immune gene transcripts. Eight of the 12 selected surgery cases also had pre-surgery blood sequenced, which left four cases with brain tissue only. On the study overall, not on this receptor specifically: Viral specificity was inferred solely from CDR3 sequence similarity, and the HCMV serostatus of the patients was not known. Because pre- and post-surgery blood were sequenced to different depths, clones absent from the pre-surgery sample may reflect undersampling.

TCR beta chain sequences were generated from genomic DNA using the immunoSEQ assay. In the paper's pipeline: Any CDR3 sequence that did not begin with the conserved framework cysteine at position 104 was removed by hand. To get clonality, the normalized Shannon's Diversity Index was subtracted from one, giving values from 0 (maximal diversity) to 1 (oligoclonal). Differences in the frequency of the same CDR3 between samples, such as brain versus blood, were assessed with chi-squared comparison-of-proportions tests. Public clonotypes were found through immuneACCESS searches, while the VDJdb browser was used to judge similarity to known antiviral clonotypes. Not all clones reach the TCRdb copy of this immuneACCESS table, which keeps in-frame sequences only. Checked studies attribute under half of the gap to unresolved V genes and leave the rest unexplained. From that table come the V and J calls and clone size; the DNA was used to work out D and trimming. Present in this sample are 80,000 or so clones, 93% of which were seen just once. The biggest ten clones account for 1.5% to 1.7% of the sample.

Based on the germline V gene, the CDR1 and CDR2 sequences are SGHNT and YENEEA. From V the trimming removes 4 bases and from J it removes 4 bases, while the gene matches leave 9 bases of the junction unaccounted for. Counted from cysteine to phenylalanine, this CDR3 has 16 amino acids. This entry keeps only the CDR3 DNA: 48 bases, framed from base 1. Taken with the paper, the label for time point translates to: resected brain tissue, or blood drawn just prior to surgery. The surgery cases that showed the highest brain T cell transcript signatures were chosen for TCR beta chain sequencing of brain tissue, and of blood when it was available. Prior to surgery, the patients had been treated with at least one anti-epileptic drug. TCR-sequenced patients were children with drug-resistant epilepsy due to tuberous sclerosis complex, focal cortical dysplasia, Rasmussen encephalitis or hemimegalencephaly. The Monarch genomic DNA purification kit was used to extract bulk genomic DNA from unsorted brain tissue and from whole blood.

The sample holds one count of this clone. Its antigen target is currently unknown. There are no base qualities to consult, and no much larger clone falls within one base. The rearrangement joined TRBV11-3 to TRBJ2-2, and TRBD2 aligns with 7 junction nucleotides. The input for sequencing was peripheral blood, taken at surgery. This clonotype was obtained from a boy under three years old with tuberous sclerosis and intractable seizures. The nucleotide sequence is TGTGCCAGCAGCTATTTGGGCGGGAGTGGCACCGGGGAGCTGTTTTTT. Translation gives CASSYLGGSGTGELFF.